This entry lists 8 T cell receptor beta chains sequenced from one sample in a study of cytomegalovirus exposure and HLA in healthy donors. PCR employed 60 Vbeta and 13 Jbeta primers. Profiling relied on immunoSEQ multiplex PCR, and the TCRdb table lists in-frame clones only, not all of them. The table includes 95,000 to 150,000 clones, 77% detected once. Sequenced input: PBMCs. The receptors originated from a young man in good health and CMV-seropositive.

The V and J genes are TRBV28 and TRBJ1-4; D remains unclear. This CDR3 spans 14 amino acids. Germline V CDR1 and CDR2: MDHEN, SYDVKM. The V and J ends lost 5 bases and 0 bases respectively, with 7 bases between them. CDR3 in amino acids: CASSQFATNEKLFF. DNA for the CDR3: TGTGCCAGCAGTCAGTTTGCAACTAATGAAAAACTGTTTTTT.

The sample holds one count of this clone. The chain recombines TRBV5-4 with TRBJ1-1; D not resolved. The length of the CDR3 is 13 residues. Germline-derived CDR1 and CDR2 are SGHNT and YYREEE (reference sequence). Trimming shortened V by 6 bases and J by 0 bases, and 9 bases separated the two germline ends. The CDR3 here is CASTGTMNTEAFF. As DNA, the CDR3 is TGTGCCAGCACGGGAACTATGAACACTGAAGCTTTCTTT.

The chain is built from TRBV19 and TRBJ2-1, with D possibly matching TRBD2 (6 bases). Per the germline V gene, CDR1 is LNHDA and CDR2 is SQIVND (reference sequence). The CDR3 is 14 amino acids. V was clipped by 2 bases and J by 12 bases, with 17 bases between them. The CDR3 loop is CASSILGAGKGQFF. CDR3 DNA: TGTGCCAGTAGTATACTCGGAGCGGGTAAAGGGCAGTTCTTC.

This clone has just one count. The chain couples TRBV7-9 to TRBJ2-3; D is ambiguous. Per germline, CDR1 SEHNR and CDR2 FQNEAQ (reference sequence). V was clipped by 5 bases and J by 1 base, with 19 bases between them. There are 17 residues in the CDR3. The CDR3 bases are TGTGCCAGCAGCCCCCCGCCCGAAGAGTTGGGCACAGATACGCAGTATTTT. It encodes CASSPPPEELGTDTQYF.

The DNA of the CDR3 is TGTGCCAGCTCACCCTACAGTCCCACCTACGAGCAGTACTTC. Translation: CASSPYSPTYEQYF. The chain recombines TRBV18 with TRBJ2-7; D is ambiguous. The V end was cut by 3 bases, the J end by 2 bases, with 11 bases between. CDR1 KGHSH and CDR2 LQKENI come from the germline V gene. This CDR3 comprises 14 residues.

This sequence joins TRBV6-1 and TRBJ2-7; 12 nucleotides agree with TRBD1. The germline V gene encodes CDR1 MNHNS and CDR2 SASEGT. The V segment lost 1 base and the J segment 6 bases; nucleotides outside the gene matches: 1. CDR3 length equals 14 residues. The CDR3, as DNA: TGTGCCAGCAGTGAAGGGGGACAGGGGGCCGAGCAGTACTTC. Its protein is CASSEGGQGAEQYF.

The chain uses TRBV10-2 and TRBJ1-5; TRBD1 might be the D (6 bases). The CDR3 is made up of 15 amino acids. The ends were cut back, 4 bases at V and 0 bases at J, with 10 bases in the middle. Germline loops: CDR1 WSHSY, CDR2 SAAADI. The CDR3 loop reads CASSGTALSNQPQHF. DNA of the CDR3: TGCGCCAGCAGTGGGACAGCGCTTAGCAATCAGCCCCAGCATTTT.

This chain joins TRBV19 and TRBJ2-5, with D hard to call. Germline V gene lookup returns CDR1 LNHDA and CDR2 SQIVND (reference sequence). The CDR3 is 15 amino acids. Between the trimmed V and J ends, which lost 5 bases and 2 bases, there was a span of 15 bases. The CDR3 DNA sequence: TGTGCCAGTAGTCCTCCGGGTTACAATCAAGAGACCCAGTACTTC. This translates into CASSPPGYNQETQYF.